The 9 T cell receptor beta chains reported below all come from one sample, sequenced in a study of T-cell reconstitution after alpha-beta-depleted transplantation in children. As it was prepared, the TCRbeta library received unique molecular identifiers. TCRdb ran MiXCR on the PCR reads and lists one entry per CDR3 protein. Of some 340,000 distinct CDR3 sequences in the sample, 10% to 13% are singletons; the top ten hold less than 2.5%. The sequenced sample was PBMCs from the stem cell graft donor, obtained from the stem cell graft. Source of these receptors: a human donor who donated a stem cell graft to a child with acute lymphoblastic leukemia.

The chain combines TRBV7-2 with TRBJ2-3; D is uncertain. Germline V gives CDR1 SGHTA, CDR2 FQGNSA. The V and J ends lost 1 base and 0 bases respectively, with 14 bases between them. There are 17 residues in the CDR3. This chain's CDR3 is CASSLGPVSSSTDTQYF. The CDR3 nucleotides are TGTGCCAGCAGCTTAGGACCAGTTTCCTCTAGCACAGATACGCAGTATTTT.

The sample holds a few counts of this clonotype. In DNA form, the CDR3 reads TGTGCCAGCAGCTTAGAGTCGCGGGGTGCAGCTAATGAAAAACTGTTTTTT. It specifies CASSLESRGAANEKLFF. The J gene is TRBJ1-4, the V gene TRBV11-2; the D is unclear. The V gene lost 0 bases and the J gene lost 3 bases, with 14 bases spanning the gap. The CDR3 has 17 amino acids. Germline lookup yields CDR1 SGHAT and CDR2 FQNNGV.

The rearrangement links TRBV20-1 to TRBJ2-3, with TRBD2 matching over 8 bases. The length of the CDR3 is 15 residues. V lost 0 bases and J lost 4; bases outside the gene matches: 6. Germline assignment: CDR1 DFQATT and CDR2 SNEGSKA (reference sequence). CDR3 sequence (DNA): TGCAGTGCTAGAGAAATCAGCGGGAGCGCAGATACGCAGTATTTT. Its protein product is CSAREISGSADTQYF.

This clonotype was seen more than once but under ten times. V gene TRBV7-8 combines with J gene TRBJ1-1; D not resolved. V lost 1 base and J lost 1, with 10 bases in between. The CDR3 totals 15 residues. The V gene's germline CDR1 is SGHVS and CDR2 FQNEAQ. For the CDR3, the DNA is TGTGCCAGCAGCTTAGGATTAATGGAGAACACTGAAGCTTTCTTT. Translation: CASSLGLMENTEAFF.

CDR3 DNA sequence: TGTGCCAGCAGCTGGACATCCCACTCTGAAGCTTTCTTT. Translated, it gives CASSWTSHSEAFF. The genes are TRBV7-3 and TRBJ1-1; D is perhaps TRBD1 (5 bases). This CDR3 region has 13 residues. Germline values: CDR1 SGHTA, CDR2 FQGTGA. Trimming removed 4 bases at V and 6 bases at J, with 12 bases between.

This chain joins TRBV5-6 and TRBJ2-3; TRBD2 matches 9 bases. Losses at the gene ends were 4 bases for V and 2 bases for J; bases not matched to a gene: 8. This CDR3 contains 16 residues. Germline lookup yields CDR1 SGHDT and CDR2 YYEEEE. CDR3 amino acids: CASSTGLARFTDTQYF. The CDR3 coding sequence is TGTGCCAGCAGCACGGGACTAGCACGCTTCACAGATACGCAGTATTTT.

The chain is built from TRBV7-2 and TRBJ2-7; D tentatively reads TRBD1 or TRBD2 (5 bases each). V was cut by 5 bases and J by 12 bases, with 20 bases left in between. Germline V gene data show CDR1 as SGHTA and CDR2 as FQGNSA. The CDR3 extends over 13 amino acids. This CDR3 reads CASSAGSDKGRYF. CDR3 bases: TGTGCCAGCAGCGCCGGCTCGGACAAGGGGAGGTACTTC.

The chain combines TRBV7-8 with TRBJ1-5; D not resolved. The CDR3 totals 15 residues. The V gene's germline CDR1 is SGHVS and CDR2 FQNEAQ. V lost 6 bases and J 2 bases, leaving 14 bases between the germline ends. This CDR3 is CASSNPEVGNQPQHF. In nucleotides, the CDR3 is TGTGCCAGCAGTAATCCTGAGGTTGGCAATCAGCCCCAGCATTTT. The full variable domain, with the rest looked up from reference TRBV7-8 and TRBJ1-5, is GAGVSQSPRYKVAKRGQDVALRCDPISGHVSLFWYQQALGQGPEFLTYFQNEAQLDKSGLPSDRFFAERPEGSVSTLKIQRTQQEDSAVYLCASSNPEVGNQPQHFGDGTRLSIL.

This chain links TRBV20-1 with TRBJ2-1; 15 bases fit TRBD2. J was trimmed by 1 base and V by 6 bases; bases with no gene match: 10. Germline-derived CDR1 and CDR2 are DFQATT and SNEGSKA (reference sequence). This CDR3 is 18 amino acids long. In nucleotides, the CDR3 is TGCAGTGCAAAACGCTGGGGACTAGCGGGAGGATCCTACAATGAGCAGTTCTTC. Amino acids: CSAKRWGLAGGSYNEQFF.